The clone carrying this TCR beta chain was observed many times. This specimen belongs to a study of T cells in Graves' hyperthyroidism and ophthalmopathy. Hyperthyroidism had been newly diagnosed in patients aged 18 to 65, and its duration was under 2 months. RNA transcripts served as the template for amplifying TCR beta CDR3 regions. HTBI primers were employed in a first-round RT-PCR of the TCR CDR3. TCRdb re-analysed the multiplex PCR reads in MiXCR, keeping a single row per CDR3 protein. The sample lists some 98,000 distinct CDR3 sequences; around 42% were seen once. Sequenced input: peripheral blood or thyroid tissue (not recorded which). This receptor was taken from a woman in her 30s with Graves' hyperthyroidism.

CDR3 in amino acids: CASSAKAYEQYF. The DNA for the CDR3 is TGTGCCAGCAGTGCCAAGGCCTACGAGCAGTACTTC. This chain connects TRBV2 to TRBJ2-7; no clear D gene. CDR1 is SNHLY and CDR2 is FYNNEI in the germline V gene. Between the trimmed V and J ends, which lost 4 bases and 2 bases, there was a span of 6 bases. The CDR3 is 12 residues long.